This T cell receptor (beta chain) emerged from a study of regulatory T cells in long-lasting Graves disease. On the study more broadly: For under 3 months, newly diagnosed Graves' patients had been taking antithyroid drugs.

Germline V gives CDR1 SGHTA, CDR2 FQGTGA. This CDR3 spans 15 amino acids. Trimming took 5 bases from V and 7 from J; bases not matched to a gene: 11. Time point reported: newly diagnosed GD, antithyroid drugs for less than 3 months. Preparation of the TCR library used RNA extracted from PBMCs. This clonotype was seen more than once but under ten times. Through Arm-PCR of CDR3 regions and iRepertoire HTBI primers, TCR beta libraries were built. TCRdb reprocessed the multiplex PCR reads via MiXCR and lists one record per CDR3 protein. Among around 450,000 distinct CDR3 sequences listed, just under 15% were seen once. The same sample was also used in a study of T cells in Graves' hyperthyroidism and ophthalmopathy.

J is TRBJ2-7 and V is TRBV7-3; TRBD1 matches at 10 bases. Material: peripheral blood mononuclear cells (PBMCs), obtained at new diagnosis, from a patient treated with antithyroid drugs. This TCR was sampled from a woman younger than 45 with Graves disease. CDR3 loop: CASSLGGTGVREQYF. CDR3 bases: TGTGCCAGCAGCCTCGGAGGGACAGGGGTAAGGGAGCAGTACTTC.